One sample yielded the 20 T cell receptor beta chains listed below, sequenced in a study of T-cell reconstitution after alpha-beta-depleted transplantation in children. Unique molecular identifiers were incorporated when the TCRbeta library was constructed. TCRdb passed the PCR reads through MiXCR, listing each CDR3 protein once. This sample has roughly 180,000 distinct CDR3 sequences; 13% to 15% occur once, and the top ten carry about 13%. The specimen was PBMCs from the stem cell graft donor, collected from the stem cell graft. These receptors all stem from a human donor who donated a stem cell graft to a child with acute lymphoblastic leukemia.

This chain joins TRBV20-1 and TRBJ2-3; possibly TRBD2 for D (5 bases). The CDR3 is 15 residues long. Trimming removed 6 bases at V and 0 bases at J, with 16 bases between. Germline V gene lookup returns CDR1 DFQATT and CDR2 SNEGSKA (reference sequence). CDR3 DNA: TGCAGTGCCCCTAAGGGAGCGGTTAGCACAGATACGCAGTATTTT. Residues: CSAPKGAVSTDTQYF.

The V and J genes are TRBV19 and TRBJ1-1; TRBD1 is a possible D gene (5 bases). V was shortened by 8 bases and J by 2 bases, with 12 bases between the two germline ends. The germline V gene has CDR1 LNHDA and CDR2 SQIVND (reference sequence). CDR3 length: 13 residues. The CDR3 nucleotides are TGTGCCAGTGTCTCGGGGGGAAACACTGAAGCTTTCTTT. It codes for CASVSGGNTEAFF.

This clonotype was picked up many times. This sequence joins TRBV5-1 and TRBJ2-3, with D possibly matching TRBD2 (6 bases). The germline V gene encodes CDR1 SGHRS and CDR2 YFSETQ. Trimming took 0 bases from V and 6 from J, leaving 17 bases between them. The CDR3 spans 16 residues. The CDR3 DNA follows: TGCGCCAGCAGCTTGGCCCGACTAGTTCGAGGGGATACGCAGTATTTT. Translation gives CASSLARLVRGDTQYF.

This clonotype showed up many times. The chain recombines TRBV20-1 with TRBJ1-1; D uncertain. This CDR3 is built from 12 residues. V was shortened by 5 bases and J by 1 base, with 8 bases between the two germline ends. Germline V gives CDR1 DFQATT, CDR2 SNEGSKA (reference sequence). CDR3 sequence (DNA): TGCAGTGCTCCATGGGGGAACACTGAAGCTTTCTTT. This sequence encodes CSAPWGNTEAFF.

This clonotype was counted ten times or more. The chain has TRBV25-1 and TRBJ2-5; D possibly uses TRBD1 or TRBD2 (5 bases each). Germline V lookup: CDR1 MGHDK, CDR2 SYGVNS. This CDR3 region has 14 residues. Trimming removed 3 bases from V and 5 bases from J, with 13 bases in between. The CDR3 is CASSDAGARETQYF. Written as DNA, the CDR3 is TGTGCCAGCAGTGACGCCGGGGCGAGGGAGACCCAGTACTTC.

This clonotype has just a few counts. The chain combines TRBV29-1 with TRBJ2-1; 10 nucleotides agree with TRBD2. The length of the CDR3 is 16 residues. In germline, CDR1 is SQVTM, CDR2 ANQGSEA. V gave up 2 bases and J gave up 9 bases; unmatched junction bases: 13. CDR3 sequence reads: CSVEKLGAGGPREQFF. The CDR3 DNA sequence: TGCAGCGTTGAAAAACTCGGAGCGGGAGGGCCTCGTGAGCAGTTCTTC.

The sample holds a few counts of this clonotype. This chain links TRBV12-3 or TRBV12-4 with TRBJ1-1, with 9 nucleotides matching TRBD1. The CDR3 runs to 16 residues. Losses at the gene ends were 6 bases for V and 0 bases for J; bases not matched to a gene: 8. This CDR3 is CASRVDRGRMNTEAFF. CDR3 coding DNA: TGTGCCAGCAGAGTCGACAGGGGGAGGATGAACACTGAAGCTTTCTTT.

This clonotype was recorded a few times. This chain connects TRBV7-9 to TRBJ2-1; no clear D. Trimming left V 5 bases short and J 6 bases short, with 5 bases between. The CDR3 extends over 11 amino acids. The germline gives CDR1 SEHNR, CDR2 FQNEAQ (reference sequence). CDR3 coding DNA: TGTGCCAGCAGCCAAATCAATGAGCAGTTCTTC. Amino acid sequence: CASSQINEQFF.

Many counts were recorded for this clonotype. This chain joins TRBV5-1 and TRBJ2-7; 10 bases are shared with TRBD2. Germline lookup yields CDR1 SGHRS and CDR2 YFSETQ. The CDR3 is made up of 15 amino acids. Losses at the gene ends were 0 bases for V and 4 bases for J; bases not matched to a gene: 4. In nucleotides, the CDR3 is TGCGCCAGCAGCTTGGCCTTAGCGGGAGGATACGAGCAGTACTTC. Its protein is CASSLALAGGYEQYF. The variable domain in full, completed from reference TRBV5-1 and TRBJ2-7, reads KAGVTQTPRYLIKTRGQQVTLSCSPISGHRSVSWYQQTPGQGLQFLFEYFSETQRNKGNFPGRFSGRQFSNSRSEMNVSTLELGDSALYLCASSLALAGGYEQYFGPGTRLTVT.

The sample holds a few counts of this clonotype. This sequence joins TRBV5-1 and TRBJ2-3; 9 bases agree with TRBD2. The germline CDR1 and CDR2 sequences are SGHRS and YFSETQ. With 0 bases clipped from V and 6 bases from J, the junction kept 5 bases outside the gene matches. The length of the CDR3 is 15 residues. The chain's CDR3 is CASSLGAGGPDTQYF. CDR3 DNA sequence: TGCGCCAGCAGCTTGGGGGCGGGAGGGCCGGATACGCAGTATTTT.

This clonotype was found many times. This chain uses TRBV6-1 with TRBJ2-1, with D perhaps matching TRBD1 (5 bases). CDR1 is MNHNS and CDR2 is SASEGT in the germline V gene. The V end lost 4 bases, the J end lost 5 bases, and 21 bases lay between the germline ends. This CDR3 region has 17 residues. In nucleotides, the CDR3 is TGTGCCAGCAGTGCACTGACGGTCACAGGAATGAACAATGAGCAGTTCTTC. Protein: CASSALTVTGMNNEQFF.

The V call is TRBV25-1, the J call TRBJ2-5; D uncertain. Germline V gene lookup returns CDR1 MGHDK and CDR2 SYGVNS. V dropped 2 bases and J dropped 5 bases, with 18 bases sitting between them. This CDR3 has 16 amino acids. CDR3: CASSEPRTLPGETQYF. In nucleotides, the CDR3 is TGTGCCAGCAGTGAACCTAGGACCCTGCCCGGGGAGACCCAGTACTTC.

The table lists this clonotype with many counts. This chain joins TRBV5-1 and TRBJ1-1, with TRBD1 matching over 10 bases. CDR3 length: 14 residues. J gave up 2 bases and V 7 bases, and 5 bases lay outside the gene matches. CDR1 and CDR2 from the germline V gene are SGHRS and YFSETQ. The CDR3 DNA reads TGCGCCAGCTGGCGGGACAGGGGAAACACTGAAGCTTTCTTT. It codes for CASWRDRGNTEAFF.

This clonotype was seen at least ten times. J is TRBJ2-7 and V is TRBV20-1, with D perhaps being TRBD1 or TRBD2 (5 bases each). V was trimmed by 7 bases and J by 6 bases, leaving 19 bases between them. Germline V gene data show CDR1 as DFQATT and CDR2 as SNEGSKA (reference sequence). This CDR3 region has 13 residues. The CDR3 loop is CSVSTGTWAEQYF. CDR3 in DNA: TGCAGTGTGTCAACCGGGACCTGGGCCGAGCAGTACTTC.

This clonotype has a count of ten or more. The chain has TRBV6-2 or TRBV6-3 and TRBJ2-1; D gene ambiguous. V was pared by 6 bases and J by 6 bases, with 6 bases between. The germline gives CDR1 MNHEY, CDR2 SVGEGT. The CDR3 has 11 amino acids. CDR3 in DNA: TGTGCCAGCAGCCGGACCAATGAGCAGTTCTTC. Translated: CASSRTNEQFF.

This clonotype was detected ten times or more. The genes are TRBV28 and TRBJ2-7, with a possible D match to TRBD2 (6 bases). The V end was cut by 6 bases, the J end by 2 bases, with 17 bases between. This CDR3 comprises 15 residues. From germline, CDR1 is MDHEN and CDR2 SYDVKM. The CDR3 DNA is TGTGCCAGCAGCCCGGGGGACCTCTCCGCCTACGAGCAGTACTTC. It encodes CASSPGDLSAYEQYF.

Ten or more counts support this clonotype. This sequence joins TRBV4-1 and TRBJ2-7; no definite D call. Germline CDR1 and CDR2: MGHRA and YSYEKL. CDR3 length: 14 amino acids. V lost 1 base, J lost 0 bases, and 7 bases lay in between. CDR3 protein: CASSQGTNSYEQYF. The CDR3 coding sequence is TGCGCCAGCAGCCAAGGAACTAACTCCTACGAGCAGTACTTC.

Many counts were recorded for this clonotype. The chain combines TRBV10-3 with TRBJ2-4; 13 bases align to TRBD2. Unmatched junction bases numbered 6, after V lost 2 bases and J lost 2 bases. The CDR3 has 18 residues. Germline V gene sequence: CDR1 ENHRY, CDR2 SYGVKD. The CDR3 spells CAISEQGGTSGTKNIQYF. The DNA of the CDR3 is TGTGCCATCAGTGAGCAGGGAGGGACTAGCGGGACCAAAAACATTCAGTACTTC.

Only a few counts were recorded for this clonotype. This rearrangement joins TRBV10-3 to TRBJ2-2, with 14 bases matching TRBD2. The length of the CDR3 is 17 residues. CDR1 is ENHRY, CDR2 SYGVKD, per germline. Losses at the gene ends were 6 bases for V and 5 bases for J; bases not matched to a gene: 8. The CDR3 DNA sequence: TGTGCCATCAGCAAGGGACTAGCGGGAGTCGGTACCGGGGAGCTGTTTTTT. Protein: CAISKGLAGVGTGELFF.

The chain links TRBV5-1 to TRBJ2-1; perhaps TRBD2 as D (6 bases). This CDR3 comprises 16 residues. Germline assignment: CDR1 SGHRS and CDR2 YFSETQ. Trimming shortened V by 4 bases and J by 0 bases, and 14 bases separated the two germline ends. CDR3 residues: CASSQGLVSSYNEQFF. In DNA, the CDR3 is TGCGCCAGCAGCCAGGGACTGGTAAGCTCCTACAATGAGCAGTTCTTC.